This TCR beta chain derives from a study of CD8 T cells in ankylosing spondylitis. The CDR3 runs to 14 residues. After removal of 4 bases from V and 1 base from J, the junction contained 7 bases not matched to a gene. Germline V gene sequence: CDR1 DFQATT, CDR2 SNEGSKA (reference sequence). A note on this clonotype: The target antigen is unknown.

Molecular-barcoded quantitative 5'-RACE produced these TCR beta libraries. Using its own MiXCR run on the 5' RACE reads, TCRdb lists one record per CDR3 protein. The sample records about 140,000 distinct CDR3 sequences, 25% to 35% being singletons. General observations from the study: Relatively rare in peripheral blood, disease-linked clones were also CD8+.

This sequence was found in a male donor with ankylosing spondylitis. Sequencing input: synovial fluid, either unsorted or a sorted T cell fraction (not recorded which). The chain employs TRBV20-1 and TRBJ2-7, with 7 bases lining up with TRBD2. The CDR3 loop is CSATLMGGSYEQYF. The CDR3 bases are TGCAGTGCTACCCTCATGGGAGGGTCCTACGAGCAGTACTTC.